What follows is one TCR beta chain and its context. No antigen is known for it. The V and J ends lost 4 bases and 8 bases respectively, with 15 bases between them. There are 14 residues in the CDR3. Germline V CDR1 and CDR2: SGHAT, FQNNGV. The data were taken from a study of early T cells in non-severe SARS-CoV-2 infection. The overall study: Chains from this unsorted whole-blood bulk RNA could not be paired. Study-level findings and limits: VDJdb matching skewed toward anti-spike CD8 responses, missing private and CD4 specificities.

In the library, individual cDNA molecules carried attached unique molecular identifiers. In TCRdb, the 5' RACE reads were re-called with MiXCR into one record per CDR3 protein. The data show about 61,000 distinct CDR3 sequences, around 12% seen once. The chain uses TRBV11-2 and TRBJ2-1, with D possibly matching TRBD1 (7 bases). Sequences were derived from whole blood, sampled at baseline. The receptor's source is an adult who was a healthcare worker with PCR-confirmed SARS-CoV-2 infection or an uninfected control (not recorded which). The donor label of this sample is uncertain. CDR3 amino acids: CASSSLQGTYEQFF. CDR3 DNA sequence: TGTGCCAGCAGCTCTCTACAGGGGACTTATGAGCAGTTCTTC.